What follows are 23 T cell receptor beta chains derived from one specimen sequenced in a study of blood T cells in healthy people across ages (dated by TCRdb to the mid-2010s). Receptor amplification or capture employed 5' RACE. The sequencing machine was an Illumina HiSeq 2500. A second roughly 7 to 12 cycle PCR used a sample-barcoded 5' primer and a J-beta primer mix. Using fastp trimming at Q25 and MiXCR clonotype assembly, TCRdb reanalyzed the public sequencing data and kept in-frame beta chains. Rows matching on CDR3 protein sequence are summarized as one entry with the most common DNA and genes. The sample records 700,000 or so distinct CDR3 sequences, around a fifth of which are singletons. Of the sample, about 20% is held by the ten largest clones. The sample was blood. Every receptor here comes from a man in his 70s in good health.

This sequence joins TRBV29-1 and TRBJ1-2; D is undetermined. The germline V and J ends were trimmed by 0 bases and 6 bases, with 8 bases remaining between them. The CDR3 runs 12 residues. Germline assignment: CDR1 SQVTM and CDR2 ANQGSEA. Written as DNA, the CDR3 is TGCAGCGTTGAAGAGGGTCTGGATGGCTACACCTTC. Translation: CSVEEGLDGYTF.

This clonotype has more than one count but fewer than ten. Compared with germline, one end of the junction differs, possibly owing to a read error. The J gene is TRBJ2-5, the V gene TRBV4-3; the match to TRBD2 covers 13 bases. The length of the CDR3 is 16 residues. CDR1 is LGHNA, CDR2 YSLEER, per germline. In DNA, the CDR3 is TGCACCAGCAGCCAGAGATGGACTAGCGGGAGAGAGACCCAGTACTTC. The encoded protein is CTSSQRWTSGRETQYF.

This clonotype was seen a handful of times. Because it lacks the conserved phenylalanine or tryptophan at the end, this CDR3 is likely a read error. The V and J genes are TRBV29-1 and TRBJ1-5; D gene ambiguous. The CDR3 totals 13 residues. Germline V gene data show CDR1 as SQVTM and CDR2 as ANQGSEA. V dropped 6 bases and J dropped 6 bases, with 15 bases sitting between them. The CDR3 DNA reads TGCAGCGTCCGGGCCAGAGCCGGTCAGCCCCAGCATCTT. It yields the protein CSVRARAGQPQHL.

This clonotype was counted only a few times. The rearrangement uses TRBV11-2 and TRBJ1-4; 10 bases line up with TRBD1. V lost 6 bases, J lost 7 bases, and 8 bases stayed unmatched. This CDR3 has 15 residues. Germline loops: CDR1 SGHAT, CDR2 FQNNGV. The CDR3 nucleotides read TGTGCCAGCAGATCCGGGGACAGGGGATTTGAAAAACTGTTTTTT. Residues: CASRSGDRGFEKLFF.

This clonotype came up many times. The J gene is TRBJ2-5, the V gene TRBV15; TRBD1 might be the D (5 bases). Gene TRBJ2-1 matches the end of the DNA better, so the J call may be wrong. The CDR3 length is 14 residues. The germline V gene encodes CDR1 LNHNV and CDR2 YYDKDF (reference sequence). The CDR3 coding sequence is TGTGCCACCAGCAGAGAAAGGGGAACCGATGAGCAGTTCTTC. It is translated as CATSRERGTDEQFF.

This clonotype appeared a few times. CDR3 loop: CASSWTSGGLPAELFF. The CDR3 nucleotides are TGTGCCAGCAGCTGGACTAGCGGGGGACTACCGGCGGAGCTGTTTTTT. This chain links TRBV7-2 with TRBJ2-2, with 13 bases aligning to TRBD2. Losses at the gene ends were 4 bases for V and 10 bases for J; bases not matched to a gene: 9. This CDR3 spans 16 amino acids. Germline V lookup: CDR1 SGHTA, CDR2 FQGNSA.

This chain links TRBV7-2 with TRBJ1-3, with a weak D call TRBD1 (5 bases). Germline loops: CDR1 SGHTA, CDR2 FQGNSA. This CDR3 is built from 15 residues. Trimming shortened V by 3 bases and J by 0 bases, and 9 bases separated the two germline ends. CDR3 DNA: TGTGCCAGCAGCTTCTCCAGGGACTCTGGAAACACCATATATTTT. The encoded protein is CASSFSRDSGNTIYF. The full variable domain, its missing parts supplied by reference TRBV7-2 and TRBJ1-3, is GAGVSQSPSNKVTEKGKDVELRCDPISGHTALYWYRQSLGQGLEFLIYFQGNSAPDKSGLPSDRFSAERTGGSVSTLTIQRTQQEDSAVYLCASSFSRDSGNTIYFGEGSWLTVV.

This clonotype has just a few counts. CDR3 in amino acids: CSVEGRDGRQNIQYF. CDR3 nucleotides: TGCAGCGTTGAGGGCCGGGACGGCCGCCAAAACATTCAGTACTTC. The chain joins TRBV29-1 to TRBJ2-4; perhaps D is TRBD1 or TRBD2 (5 bases each). CDR3 length: 15 amino acids. V was clipped by 3 bases and J by 5 bases, with 17 bases between them. Germline assignment: CDR1 SQVTM and CDR2 ANQGSEA.

This clonotype occurred a few times. A junction boundary mismatches the germline segment, possibly from a read error. The chain links TRBV28 to TRBJ1-1; D call uncertain. Per germline, CDR1 MDHEN and CDR2 SYDVKM. The CDR3 has 13 residues. DNA of the CDR3: TGTGCCAGCAGTTTTTGGGGAACGGCTGAAGCCTTCTTT. This sequence encodes CASSFWGTAEAFF.

The J gene is TRBJ2-3, the V gene TRBV28; D is ambiguous. Germline values: CDR1 MDHEN, CDR2 SYDVKM. V shed 3 bases and J shed 6 bases, with 7 bases lying between them. CDR3 length: 12 residues. This chain's CDR3 is CASSLPMDTQYF. The CDR3 nucleotides read TGTGCCAGCAGTTTGCCAATGGATACGCAGTATTTT.

This clonotype was counted only a few times. The DNA for the CDR3 is TGCAATGCCGAGACAGCCAGCTCTGGAAACACCATATATTTT. As protein: CNAETASSGNTIYF. The chain joins TRBV20-1 to TRBJ1-3, with D possibly TRBD1 on 5 matching bases. Germline assignment: CDR1 DFQATT and CDR2 SNEGSKA (reference sequence). The CDR3 is made up of 14 amino acids.

Only a few counts were recorded for this clonotype. A read error may account for a junction end that differs from germline. The chain has TRBV7-2 and TRBJ1-5, with 7 bases fitting TRBD1. This CDR3 is 13 amino acids long. Per germline, CDR1 SGHTA and CDR2 FQGNSA. CDR3 nucleotides: TGTGCCAGCAGCGAAACAGGGGATCAGCCTCAGCATTTT. It encodes CASSETGDQPQHF.

The chain joins TRBV5-1 to TRBJ2-7, with D possibly being TRBD1 (5 bases). Trimming stripped 0 bases from V and 5 bases from J, with 6 bases between. This CDR3 spans 12 amino acids. CDR1 is SGHRS, CDR2 YFSETQ, per germline. This CDR3 reads CASSLGTNEQYF. CDR3 bases: TGCGCCAGCAGCTTGGGGACAAACGAGCAGTACTTC. The entire variable domain, with the rest obtained from reference TRBV5-1 and TRBJ2-7, is as follows: KAGVTQTPRYLIKTRGQQVTLSCSPISGHRSVSWYQQTPGQGLQFLFEYFSETQRNKGNFPGRFSGRQFSNSRSEMNVSTLELGDSALYLCASSLGTNEQYFGPGTRLTVT.

V usage is TRBV5-1 and J usage is TRBJ2-1; TRBD2 might be the D (7 bases). Germline CDR1 SGHRS, CDR2 YFSETQ. CDR3 length: 18 residues. Trimming took 4 bases from V and 0 from J, leaving 20 bases between them. The CDR3 sequence: CASSPGAGGGSSYNEQFF. The CDR3 region has the DNA TGCGCCAGCAGCCCTGGGGCGGGCGGGGGCAGCTCCTACAATGAGCAGTTCTTC.

This chain uses TRBV7-2 with TRBJ2-1, with 8 bases identical to TRBD2. CDR3 size: 17 residues. The germline CDR1 and CDR2 sequences are SGHTA and FQGNSA. V lost 1 base to trimming and J lost 7 bases; unmatched junction nucleotides: 12. As DNA, the CDR3 is TGTGCCAGCAGCTTAGGCAGCGGGACTAGGGGTGGGAATGAGCAGTTCTTC. It encodes CASSLGSGTRGGNEQFF.

This clonotype was observed a handful of times. J is TRBJ1-2 and V is TRBV6-2 or TRBV6-3, with TRBD1 identical over 7 bases. Germline trimming cut 5 bases from V and 7 bases from J; bases unmatched to any gene: 7. The germline V gene encodes CDR1 MNHEY and CDR2 SVGEGT. This CDR3 has 13 amino acids. CDR3 nucleotide sequence: TGTGCCAGCAGTCCGACAGGGTTGGCTGGCTACACCTTC. It yields the protein CASSPTGLAGYTF.

This clonotype was detected a few times. The chain links TRBV5-6 to TRBJ2-7, with TRBD1 identical over 7 bases. Germline lookup yields CDR1 SGHDT and CDR2 YYEEEE. V was clipped by 2 bases and J by 4 bases; unmatched bases: 9. CDR3 size: 15 residues. CDR3 nucleotides: TGTGCCAGCAGCTTACAGGGGTGGTCTATTTACGAGCAGTACTTC. Translated, it gives CASSLQGWSIYEQYF.

V and J are TRBV20-1 and TRBJ2-3, with D uncertain. V lost 1 base, J lost 2 bases, and 7 bases lay in between. Per the germline V gene, CDR1 is DFQATT and CDR2 is SNEGSKA (reference sequence). The CDR3 runs 13 residues. The CDR3 sequence is CSARGPNTDTQYF. CDR3 DNA sequence: TGCAGTGCTAGAGGCCCTAACACAGATACGCAGTATTTT.

This clonotype has a handful of counts. Its ends do not fully match the called genes, so a read error is possible. The chain is built from TRBV27 and TRBJ1-2; D is unclear. In germline, CDR1 is MNHEY, CDR2 SMNVEV (reference sequence). The CDR3 is made up of 14 amino acids. CDR3 in DNA: TGTGCCAGCAGTCCTCGGGCAGTTCAACATGGCCACACCTTC. Residues: CASSPRAVQHGHTF.

This clonotype was detected only a few times. Germline and junction disagree at one end, which may indicate a read error. V gene TRBV4-1 combines with J gene TRBJ2-7; D gene uncertain. The germline CDR1 and CDR2 sequences are MGHRA and YSYEKL. The CDR3 is 15 amino acids. Here the CDR3 DNA reads TGCGCCGGCAGCCAAGACCCGGGCCACTCCTACGAGCAGTACTTC. Encoded protein: CAGSQDPGHSYEQYF.

In this sample, this clonotype turned up a few times. CDR3 DNA sequence: TGCAGCGTTGAGGGGGGGCAACGAGGCTACACCTTC. It translates to CSVEGGQRGYTF. The chain recombines TRBV29-1 with TRBJ1-2; D possibly corresponds to TRBD1 (6 bases). Germline-derived CDR1 and CDR2 are SQVTM and ANQGSEA. V was shortened by 3 bases and J by 8 bases, with 13 bases between the two germline ends. The CDR3 sequence is 12 residues long.

This clonotype was detected a few times. The chain combines TRBV7-2 with TRBJ2-6, with D possibly TRBD2 on 7 matching bases. Germline V gene sequence: CDR1 SGHTA, CDR2 FQGNSA. V was cut by 2 bases and J by 4 bases, with 15 bases left in between. This CDR3 comprises 17 residues. The CDR3 reads CASSLSGGLTGANVLTF. CDR3 coding DNA: TGTGCCAGCAGCTTATCGGGGGGCCTGACCGGGGCCAACGTCCTGACTTTC.

In this sample, this clonotype turned up many times. The chain recombines TRBV12-3 or TRBV12-4 with TRBJ2-4; 8 bases line up with TRBD2. V shed 6 bases and J 3 bases; nucleotides not matched to a gene: 10. The CDR3 totals 16 residues. The CDR3 protein is CASSHTGTSGKNIQYF. Here the CDR3 DNA reads TGTGCCAGCAGCCATACCGGGACTAGTGGCAAAAACATTCAGTACTTC.